The sequence of this T cell receptor (beta chain) was determined in a study of cytomegalovirus exposure and HLA in healthy donors. PCR primers comprised 60 Vbeta and 13 Jbeta primers. Produced via immunoSEQ multiplex PCR; TCRdb's table is partial and in-frame only. The data hold fewer than 130,000 clones, with 55% to 65% observed a single time. V shed 4 bases, J shed 5 bases, and the junction held 11 bases outside the gene matches. This CDR3 region has 15 residues. The germline V gene has CDR1 SGHRS and CDR2 YFSETQ. This receptor was taken from a young man in good health and CMV-seropositive. This chain links TRBV5-1 with TRBJ1-2; 7 bases match TRBD1. Sequencing input: PBMCs. The CDR3 loop is CASSQMTGSGYGYTF. The CDR3 region has the DNA TGCGCCAGCAGCCAAATGACAGGGTCAGGGTATGGCTACACCTTC.